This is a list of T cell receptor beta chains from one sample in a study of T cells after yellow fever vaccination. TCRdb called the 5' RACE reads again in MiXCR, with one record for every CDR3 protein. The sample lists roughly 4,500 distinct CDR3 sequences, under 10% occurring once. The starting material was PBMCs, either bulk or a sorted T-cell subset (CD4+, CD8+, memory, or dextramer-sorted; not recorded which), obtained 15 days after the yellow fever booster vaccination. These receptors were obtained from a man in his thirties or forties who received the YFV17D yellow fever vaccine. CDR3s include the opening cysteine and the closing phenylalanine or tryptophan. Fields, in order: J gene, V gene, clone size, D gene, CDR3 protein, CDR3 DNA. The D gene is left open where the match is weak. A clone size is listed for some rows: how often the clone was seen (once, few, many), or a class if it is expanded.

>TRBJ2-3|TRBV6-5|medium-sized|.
CASSYSRRNPDTQYF
TGTGCCAGCAGTTACTCGCGAAGGAACCCAGATACGCAGTATTTT
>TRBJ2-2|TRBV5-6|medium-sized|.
CASSTVAGELFF
TGTGCCAGCAGCACCGTTGCCGGGGAGCTGTTTTTT
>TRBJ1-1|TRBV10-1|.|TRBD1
CASSPRQGPTEAFF
TGCGCCAGCAGCCCACGACAGGGGCCCACTGAAGCTTTCTTT
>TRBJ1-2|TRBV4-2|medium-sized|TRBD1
CASSQDLGTAPYGYTF
TGTGCCAGCAGCCAAGATCTCGGGACAGCTCCATATGGCTACACCTTC
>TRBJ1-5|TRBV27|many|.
CASTGNQPQHF
TGTGCCAGCACGGGCAATCAGCCCCAGCATTTT
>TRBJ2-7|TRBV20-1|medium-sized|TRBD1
CSARDPAGTVGYEQYF
TGCAGTGCTAGAGATCCGGCAGGGACAGTTGGCTACGAGCAGTACTTC
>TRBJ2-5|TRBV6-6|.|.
CASSSRGENQYF
TGTGCCAGCAGTTCTCGAGGAGAGAACCAGTACTTC
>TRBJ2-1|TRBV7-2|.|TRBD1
CVSWQHRGTEQFF
TGTGTCTCCTGGCAGCACAGGGGGACTGAGCAGTTCTTC
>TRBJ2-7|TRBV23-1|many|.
CASSQSIIGERFSYEQYF
TGCGCCAGCAGTCAATCGATCATTGGCGAGCGGTTCTCCTACGAGCAGTACTTC
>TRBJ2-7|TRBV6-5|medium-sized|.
CASRNSYEQYF
TGTGCCAGCCGAAACAGTTACGAGCAGTACTTC
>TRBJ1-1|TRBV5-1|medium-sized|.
CASSSGQSNTEAFF
TGCGCCAGCAGCTCTGGACAGTCGAACACTGAAGCTTTCTTT